Sequencing of this T cell receptor (beta chain) was carried out in a study of T cell clusters in autoimmune cytopenias. TRB rearrangements were amplified by touch-down multiplex PCR with mixed TRB-A/B primers. TCRdb re-analyzed the multiplex PCR reads; it lists each CDR3 protein once, without DNA. This sample's table has 9,500 to 12,000 distinct CDR3 sequences. Each sample's input was 250 ng genomic DNA, 38,000 or so genome equivalents. CDR3 length equals 15 residues. CDR1 is MNHNS and CDR2 is SASEGT in the germline V gene. The same sample was also studied in work on T cell repertoires in aging, cancer and after chemotherapy. That paper notes: Compared with age-matched healthy donors, untreated hematological or solid cancer patients showed higher blood TCR clonality.

The TCR sequence derives from a human donor in good health. The rearrangement joins TRBV6-1 to TRBJ2-5. Sample: peripheral blood. CDR3 sequence: CASSASTLPQETQYF.